This TCR beta chain comes out of a study of blood T cell repertoires in COVID-19. Germline assignment: CDR1 LGHDT and CDR2 YNNKEL (reference sequence). CDR3 length equals 16 residues. V lost 1 base, J lost 0 bases, and 10 bases lay in between. TCRdb's copy holds only in-frame clones and misses some; the assay was immunoSEQ multiplex PCR. This table holds 470,000 or so clones, 87% found once. The rearrangement joins TRBV3-1 (or the pseudogene TRBV3-2) to TRBJ1-5; weak D call: TRBD1 (5 bases). The clonotype was recovered from a woman between 18 and 29 years old with acute COVID-19. Sequencing was carried out using PBMCs or T cells enriched from blood (not recorded which). In DNA form, the CDR3 reads TGTGCCAGCAGCCAAGGACAGCTTCTTAGCAATCAGCCCCAGCATTTT. It translates to CASSQGQLLSNQPQHF.